This T cell receptor (beta chain) came from a study of human T cells and chemical hapten exposure. Time point specified: pre-sensitization, week 0. Specified treatment: therapeutic diphenylcyclopropenone sensitization with weekly scalp DPC. Sequencing started from total RNA isolated from unfractionated whole blood. TCRdb re-analysed the RACE reads in MiXCR, keeping a single row per CDR3 protein. The data hold 56,000 or so distinct CDR3 sequences, with roughly 9% observed a single time. On this clonotype: The antigen remains undetermined.

Regarding the study as a whole: It was expanded TCRs that formed significantly more large CDR3 similarity clusters than controls did. The presence of alopecia in the donors means their immune response may differ from healthy people's.

Trimming shortened V by 1 base and J by 5 bases, and 14 bases separated the two germline ends. In germline, CDR1 is SGDLS, CDR2 YYNGEE. CDR3 length: 15 amino acids. Specimen: whole blood, collected in connection with sensitization to the hapten diphenylcyclopropenone (DPC). The V gene is TRBV9, the J gene TRBJ2-3; D may be TRBD2 (5 bases). The TCR comes from a woman under 40 with alopecia areata. Some clones in this sample may be carry-over from other donors' samples. The CDR3, as DNA: TGTGCCAGCAGCGTATCCCCCCCAAGCGGAGATACGCAGTATTTT. Translated: CASSVSPPSGDTQYF. The full variable domain, with the rest looked up from reference TRBV9 and TRBJ2-3, is DSGVTQTPKHLITATGQRVTLRCSPRSGDLSVYWYQQSLDQGLQFLIQYYNGEERAKGNILERFSAQQFPDLHSELNLSSLELGDSALYFCASSVSPPSGDTQYFGPGTRLTVL.